This entry concerns a single T cell receptor beta chain. Its antigen is not known. This entry is derived from a study of cytomegalovirus exposure and HLA in healthy donors. Across the study: In a previous analysis, some 110 million unique TCR beta sequences were found from some 200 million T cells. HLA-typed donors contributed 65 million to 85 million unique TCRs, which were held in an early data release.

Study-level points and caveats: In vitro work confirmed that a few CMV-associated chains recognize CMV antigens.

With 60 Vbeta and 13 Jbeta primers, the PCR was carried out. Original handling: Counted up in a later analysis, unique TCR beta chains came to about 80 million, with around 12 million shared. TCRdb's copy holds only in-frame clones and misses some; the assay was immunoSEQ multiplex PCR. V, J and clone size derive from that table, while D and trimming were established from the DNA sequence. The sample lists 150,000 or so clones; over 70% were seen once. The sequencing input was PBMCs. This TCR was recovered from a man aged 50 to 59 in good health and CMV-seropositive.

The CDR3 DNA sequence: TGTGCCAGCAGTTACCCAGGCAGCGGGGAGCTGTTTTTT. This gives the protein CASSYPGSGELFF. The rearrangement joins TRBV6-5 to TRBJ2-2; D gene uncertain. Trimming removed 2 bases from V and 7 bases from J, with 8 bases in between. The germline V gene has CDR1 MNHEY and CDR2 SVGAGI. The CDR3 extends over 13 amino acids.